The next 9 T cell receptor beta chains were all read from a single sample in a study of CD8+ T cells in alopecia areata. Extraction and reverse transcription of RNA yielded cDNA as the sequencing template. Method: immunoSEQ multiplex PCR; TCRdb's copy keeps in-frame clones and lacks some. The repertoire holds 110,000 to 150,000 clones, with roughly 50% as singletons. Specimen: CD4+ T cells sorted from blood, collected at week 0. The source is a human donor with alopecia areata.

This clone was detected a few times. The chain joins TRBV7-8 to TRBJ2-5; D call uncertain. CDR3 length: 16 amino acids. Germline V gives CDR1 SGHVS, CDR2 FQNEAQ. V was cut by 5 bases and J by 4 bases, with 20 bases left in between. The CDR3 region has the DNA TGTGCCAGCAGCCCTCAACGGGTCAGAGTGCGAGAGACCCAGTACTTC. This codes for CASSPQRVRVRETQYF. Looking up the rest from reference TRBV7-8 and TRBJ2-5 gives the full variable domain: GAGVSQSPRYKVAKRGQDVALRCDPISGHVSLFWYQQALGQGPEFLTYFQNEAQLDKSGLPSDRFFAERPEGSVSTLKIQRTQQEDSAVYLCASSPQRVRVRETQYFGPGTRLLVL.

J is TRBJ2-7 and V is TRBV11-2; D remains ambiguous. Trimming took off 2 bases at V and 2 bases at J, with 7 bases between the two ends. CDR3 length equals 13 residues. Germline lookup yields CDR1 SGHAT and CDR2 FQNNGV. The CDR3 region is CASSLLTAYEQYF. The CDR3 DNA is TGTGCCAGCAGCTTATTGACTGCCTACGAGCAGTACTTC.

This clone turned up a few times. The chain couples TRBV10-3 to TRBJ2-5; 11 bases are a match to TRBD1. Germline trimming cut 9 bases from V and 5 bases from J; bases unmatched to any gene: 5. CDR3 size: 13 residues. Germline V gene lookup returns CDR1 ENHRY and CDR2 SYGVKD. The CDR3 loop is CAIRTGGEETQYF. Written as DNA, the CDR3 is TGTGCCATACGGACAGGGGGCGAGGAGACCCAGTACTTC.

The chain combines TRBV7-2 with TRBJ2-3; no clear D. Deletions cut 0 bases from V and 11 bases from J, with 6 bases between. Germline V gene lookup returns CDR1 SGHTA and CDR2 FQGNSA. The CDR3 has 11 residues. The CDR3 reads CASSLAMEQYF. As DNA, the CDR3 is TGTGCCAGCAGCTTAGCGATGGAGCAGTATTTT.

This rearrangement joins TRBV27 to TRBJ2-7, with D perhaps being TRBD1 or TRBD2 (5 bases each). CDR1 and CDR2 from the germline V gene are MNHEY and SMNVEV (reference sequence). CDR3 length: 16 residues. Trimming took off 0 bases at V and 9 bases at J, with 21 bases between the two ends. The CDR3 loop is CASSLSQGRAALAQYF. CDR3 sequence (DNA): TGTGCCAGCAGTTTATCGCAGGGACGGGCTGCTCTCGCGCAGTACTTC.

The chain recombines TRBV6-6 with TRBJ2-3; 9 bases line up with TRBD2. V shed 8 bases and J 1 base; nucleotides not matched to a gene: 7. The length of the CDR3 is 15 residues. CDR1 is MNHNY and CDR2 is SVGAGI in the germline V gene (reference sequence). The CDR3 reads CASRLAGVGTDTQYF. CDR3 nucleotide sequence: TGTGCCAGCCGATTAGCGGGGGTGGGCACAGATACGCAGTATTTT.

This rearrangement joins TRBV6-1 to TRBJ2-7; 10 bases agree with TRBD1. Germline CDR1 is MNHNS and CDR2 is SASEGT. With 3 bases clipped from V and 2 bases from J, the junction kept 7 bases outside the gene matches. CDR3 length: 16 amino acids. The CDR3 is CASSDTGQGVTYEQYF. CDR3 nucleotides: TGTGCCAGCAGTGATACCGGACAGGGGGTAACCTACGAGCAGTACTTC.

This clone has only one observation. The rearrangement uses TRBV27 and TRBJ1-1; D is unresolved. The CDR3 loop spans 13 amino acids. Trimming cost V 5 bases and J 1 base, with 8 bases left between them. CDR1 is MNHEY, CDR2 SMNVEV, per germline (reference sequence). CDR3 in amino acids: CASSGGKNTEAFF. CDR3 nucleotide sequence: TGTGCCAGCAGTGGAGGGAAGAACACTGAAGCTTTCTTT.

The chain is built from TRBV30 and TRBJ2-7; 7 bases match TRBD1. V shed 2 bases and J 7 bases; nucleotides not matched to a gene: 11. Germline CDR1 reads GTSNPN; CDR2 reads SVGIG (reference sequence). CDR3 length: 14 residues. Written as DNA, the CDR3 is TGTGCCTGGAGTACGAAGGGGGCCACGGGGGAGCAGTACTTC. Its protein product is CAWSTKGATGEQYF.